The present T cell receptor (beta chain) was sequenced within a study of OX40 agonist ivuxolimab in advanced cancers. CDR3 length: 14 amino acids. CDR1 is SGHTA, CDR2 FQGNSA, per germline. Unmatched junction bases numbered 6, after V lost 2 bases and J lost 5 bases. Produced via immunoSEQ multiplex PCR; TCRdb's table is partial and in-frame only. The sample records approximately 65,000 clones, roughly 90% being singletons. This receptor was identified in an adult with an advanced solid tumor such as melanoma, head and neck, liver or kidney cancer. The chain recombines TRBV7-2 with TRBJ2-7; TRBD2 matches at 7 bases. Sequencing was performed on CD4+ or CD8+ T cells sorted from blood, taken in a trial of the OX40 agonist ivuxolimab. The CDR3 bases are TGTGCCAGCAGCTTACGGGGGGTTAGGAACGAGCAGTACTTC. This translates into CASSLRGVRNEQYF.